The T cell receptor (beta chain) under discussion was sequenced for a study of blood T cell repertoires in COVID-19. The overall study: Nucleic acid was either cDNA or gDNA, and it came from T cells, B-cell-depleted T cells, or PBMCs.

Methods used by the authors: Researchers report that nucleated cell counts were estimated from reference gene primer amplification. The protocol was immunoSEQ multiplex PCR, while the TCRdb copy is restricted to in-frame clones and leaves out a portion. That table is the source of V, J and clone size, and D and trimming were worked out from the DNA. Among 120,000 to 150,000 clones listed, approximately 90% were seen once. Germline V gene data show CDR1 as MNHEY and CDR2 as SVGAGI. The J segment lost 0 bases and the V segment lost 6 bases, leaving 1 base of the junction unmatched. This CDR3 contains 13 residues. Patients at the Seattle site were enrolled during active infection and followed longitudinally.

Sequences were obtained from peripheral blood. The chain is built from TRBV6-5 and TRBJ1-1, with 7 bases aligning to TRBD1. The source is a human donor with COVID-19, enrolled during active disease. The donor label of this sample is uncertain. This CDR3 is CASRTGVNTEAFF. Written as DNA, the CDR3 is TGTGCCAGCAGAACAGGGGTGAACACTGAAGCTTTCTTT.